This TCR beta chain was recorded in a study of blood T cell repertoires in COVID-19. Germline CDR1 and CDR2: MNHEY and SVGEGT. V lost 0 bases and J lost 5, with 13 bases in between. This CDR3 contains 16 residues. In this sample, this clone turned up a few times. Per the original data handling: It was from reference gene primer amplification that nucleated cell counts were estimated. Measured with immunoSEQ multiplex PCR; TCRdb has only the in-frame clones, and not every one. V and J calls and clone size come straight from that table; D and trimming were deduced from the DNA. The table lists about 200,000 clones, 85% to 90% of them singletons.

The TCR sequence derives from a woman aged 70-85 years with acute or convalescent COVID-19. The V and J genes are TRBV6-2 or TRBV6-3 and TRBJ2-2; D is unclear. The sample taken for sequencing was peripheral blood. The DNA of the CDR3 is TGTGCCAGCAGTTACTCATCCTCCCTCTCTACCGGGGAGCTGTTTTTT. Amino acids: CASSYSSSLSTGELFF.